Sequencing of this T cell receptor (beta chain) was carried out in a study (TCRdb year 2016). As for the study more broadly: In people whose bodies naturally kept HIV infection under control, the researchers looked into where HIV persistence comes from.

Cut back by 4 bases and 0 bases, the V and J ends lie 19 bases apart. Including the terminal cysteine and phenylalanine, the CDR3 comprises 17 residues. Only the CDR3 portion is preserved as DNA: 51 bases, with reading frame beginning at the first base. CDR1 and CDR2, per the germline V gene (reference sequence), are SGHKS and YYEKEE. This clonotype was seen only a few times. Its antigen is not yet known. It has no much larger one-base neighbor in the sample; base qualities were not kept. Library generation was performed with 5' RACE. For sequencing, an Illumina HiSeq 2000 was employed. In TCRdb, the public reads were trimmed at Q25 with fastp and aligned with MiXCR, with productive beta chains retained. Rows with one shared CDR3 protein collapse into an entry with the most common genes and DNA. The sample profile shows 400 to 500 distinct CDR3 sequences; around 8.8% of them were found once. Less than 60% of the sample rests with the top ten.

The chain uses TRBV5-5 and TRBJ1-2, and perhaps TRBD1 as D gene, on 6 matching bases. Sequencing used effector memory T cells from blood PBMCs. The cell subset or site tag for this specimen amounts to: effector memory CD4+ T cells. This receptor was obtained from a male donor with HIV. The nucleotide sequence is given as TGTGCCAGCAGCGCCTTACAGGGAGGGTTTTCTAACTATGGCTACACCTTC. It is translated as CASSALQGGFSNYGYTF.